A single sample gave rise to the 22 T cell receptor beta chains below, sequenced in a study of cytomegalovirus exposure and HLA in healthy donors. The PCR used 60 Vbeta and 13 Jbeta primers. Produced via immunoSEQ multiplex PCR; TCRdb's table is partial and in-frame only. The table includes about 160,000 clones, approximately 75% detected once. The sample was PBMCs. The source of these receptors is a man aged 25-40 years in good health and CMV-seropositive.

The chain carries TRBV27 and TRBJ2-2, with D maybe TRBD1 (6 bases). The CDR3 is 15 amino acids. Germline CDR1 MNHEY, CDR2 SMNVEV (reference sequence). Trimming took 5 bases from V and 5 from J, leaving 15 bases between them. In DNA, the CDR3 is TGTGCCAGCAGTCTCATCCCAGGGGCGACCGGGGAGCTGTTTTTT. Translated, it gives CASSLIPGATGELFF.

V gene TRBV13 combines with J gene TRBJ2-7; TRBD1 matches 8 bases. Germline loops: CDR1 PRHDT, CDR2 FYEKMQ (reference sequence). V lost 6 bases and J lost 1; bases outside the gene matches: 8. The CDR3 is 15 amino acids. The chain's CDR3 is CASRPTGGTSYEQYF. In nucleotides, the CDR3 is TGTGCCAGCAGACCTACAGGGGGGACATCCTACGAGCAGTACTTC.

This clone was recorded only once. In nucleotides, the CDR3 is TGTGCCAGCACCCGCTCCGGGACACTTGGCTCCTACGAGCAGTACTTC. It translates to CASTRSGTLGSYEQYF. The chain couples TRBV28 to TRBJ2-7; D may be TRBD1 (6 bases). Germline assignment: CDR1 MDHEN and CDR2 SYDVKM. The CDR3 sequence is 16 residues long. V was trimmed by 7 bases and J by 0 bases, leaving 19 bases between them.

The rearrangement links TRBV29-1 to TRBJ2-3; TRBD2 might be the D (6 bases). The CDR3 has 11 residues. V was pared by 8 bases and J by 5 bases, with 11 bases between. The V gene's germline CDR1 is SQVTM and CDR2 ANQGSEA. CDR3 residues: CSCGEVDTQYF. The CDR3 region has the DNA TGCAGCTGTGGGGAGGTAGATACGCAGTATTTT.

The CDR3 is CASSLEAGTNTGELFF. CDR3 nucleotide sequence: TGTGCCAGCAGCTTAGAGGCAGGGACGAACACCGGGGAGCTGTTTTTT. The chain couples TRBV11-3 to TRBJ2-2; tentatively, D is TRBD1 (5 bases). The length of the CDR3 is 16 residues. Trimming took 0 bases from V and 0 from J, leaving 8 bases between them. Germline CDR1 SGHNT, CDR2 YENEEA.

V usage is TRBV5-1 and J usage is TRBJ2-2, with D possibly TRBD2 on 6 matching bases. Trimming took 0 bases from V and 0 from J, leaving 12 bases between them. Germline V gives CDR1 SGHRS, CDR2 YFSETQ. The CDR3 length is 17 residues. The CDR3 DNA is TGCGCCAGCAGCTTGGGGGTAACGGGGGCGAACACCGGGGAGCTGTTTTTT. Amino acid sequence: CASSLGVTGANTGELFF.

The sample holds a few counts of this clone. The chain uses TRBV2 and TRBJ1-2; 8 nucleotides align to TRBD1. CDR3 length equals 17 residues. Trimming cost V 0 bases and J 1 base; bases outside gene matches: 7. Germline CDR1 SNHLY, CDR2 FYNNEI. The CDR3 DNA follows: TGTGCCAGCAGTGAAGCTCCAGGGGGCCGACTTAACTATGGCTACACCTTC. Amino acid sequence: CASSEAPGGRLNYGYTF.

In this sample, this clone turned up a few times. This chain's CDR3 is CASSFFGENNSPLHF. CDR3 in DNA: TGTGCCAGCAGTTTTTTCGGAGAGAACAATTCACCCCTCCACTTT. V and J are TRBV27 and TRBJ1-6; D ambiguous. The CDR3 is 15 amino acids. Trimming left V 3 bases short and J 7 bases short, with 13 bases between. Germline V lookup: CDR1 MNHEY, CDR2 SMNVEV (reference sequence).

The chain has TRBV7-9 and TRBJ1-4; D is possibly TRBD1 (6 bases). Germline loops: CDR1 SEHNR, CDR2 FQNEAQ (reference sequence). This CDR3 contains 14 residues. The V end was cut by 2 bases, the J end by 8 bases, with 12 bases between. The chain's CDR3 is CASSLMGAREKLFF. The CDR3 DNA follows: TGTGCCAGCAGCTTAATGGGGGCTAGGGAAAAACTGTTTTTT.

The V call is TRBV27, the J call TRBJ1-5, with 10 bases lining up with TRBD1. CDR1 is MNHEY and CDR2 is SMNVEV in the germline V gene (reference sequence). The junction had 13 bases not matched to a gene; V was cut back by 5 bases and J by 6 bases. The CDR3 extends over 17 amino acids. The CDR3 sequence: CASSVTGTGVMSQPQHF. In DNA, the CDR3 is TGTGCCAGCAGTGTCACCGGGACAGGGGTAATGAGTCAGCCCCAGCATTTT.

The rearrangement links TRBV9 to TRBJ1-3, with 7 bases identical to TRBD1. CDR1 is SGDLS and CDR2 is YYNGEE in the germline V gene. With 0 bases clipped from V and 1 base from J, the junction kept 4 bases outside the gene matches. The CDR3 has 16 amino acids. CDR3 coding DNA: TGTGCCAGCAGCGTAGCTCTGACAGGGTCTGGAAACACCATATATTTT. Translation: CASSVALTGSGNTIYF.

DNA of the CDR3: TGTGCCAGCAGTTCCCGATTCGGGGTTAACACAGATACGCAGTATTTT. This encodes CASSSRFGVNTDTQYF. This chain joins TRBV6-5 and TRBJ2-3; possibly TRBD2 for D (5 bases). CDR3 size: 16 residues. The germline V and J ends were trimmed by 4 bases and 2 bases, with 16 bases remaining between them. Germline lookup yields CDR1 MNHEY and CDR2 SVGAGI.

V is TRBV19 and J is TRBJ2-1, with 11 bases fitting TRBD2. The CDR3 has 16 residues. Germline assignment: CDR1 LNHDA and CDR2 SQIVND (reference sequence). V lost 7 bases, J lost 1 base, and 6 bases stayed unmatched. As DNA, the CDR3 is TGTGCCAGTACGCTAGCGGGGGGCCTATCCTACAATGAGCAGTTCTTC. Encoded protein: CASTLAGGLSYNEQFF.

This chain links TRBV2 with TRBJ2-3; TRBD2 agrees at 10 bases. The V segment lost 10 bases and the J segment 4 bases; nucleotides outside the gene matches: 8. Germline values: CDR1 SNHLY, CDR2 FYNNEI. The CDR3 runs to 14 residues. CDR3 region: CATTPGLASDTQYF. CDR3 DNA: TGTGCCACCACTCCGGGACTAGCGTCAGATACGCAGTATTTT.

V usage is TRBV11-2 and J usage is TRBJ1-1; 7 bases align to TRBD1. Germline trimming cut 0 bases from V and 1 base from J; bases unmatched to any gene: 8. Germline-derived CDR1 and CDR2 are SGHAT and FQNNGV. The CDR3 contains 17 residues. CDR3 DNA: TGTGCCAGCAGCTTAGAGGGTCCGGGACAGCCGAACACTGAAGCTTTCTTT. Translated: CASSLEGPGQPNTEAFF.

This clone has a handful of counts. The chain joins TRBV27 to TRBJ1-1, with 7 bases that match TRBD1. Germline CDR1 reads MNHEY; CDR2 reads SMNVEV (reference sequence). With V trimmed by 0 bases and J by 3 bases, 4 bases remained unmatched. CDR3 length: 15 residues. The CDR3 region has the DNA TGTGCCAGCAGTTTATCGGCAGGGGGAGACACTGAAGCTTTCTTT. This codes for CASSLSAGGDTEAFF.

The rearrangement links TRBV4-3 to TRBJ2-2, with unresolved D. The CDR3 runs 16 residues. Germline-derived CDR1 and CDR2 are LGHNA and YSLEER. V shed 0 bases and J shed 1 base, with 9 bases lying between them. CDR3 loop: CASSQDRLGNTGELFF. CDR3 DNA sequence: TGCGCCAGCAGCCAAGACAGGTTAGGGAACACCGGGGAGCTGTTTTTT.

This clone was seen just once. This chain uses TRBV18 with TRBJ1-3; 8 bases match TRBD1. This CDR3 contains 15 residues. Germline lookup yields CDR1 KGHSH and CDR2 LQKENI. V shed 2 bases, J shed 5 bases, and the junction held 5 bases outside the gene matches. As DNA, the CDR3 is TGTGCCAGCTCACCAGACAGGGGACGCCGAAACACCATATATTTT. It translates to CASSPDRGRRNTIYF.

The chain joins TRBV28 to TRBJ1-1; D remains ambiguous. CDR1 and CDR2 from the germline V gene are MDHEN and SYDVKM. The CDR3 extends over 13 amino acids. Trimming took off 4 bases at V and 2 bases at J, with 8 bases between the two ends. The CDR3 DNA is TGTGCCAGCAGTTCGGAGGTCAACACTGAAGCTTTCTTT. Amino acid sequence: CASSSEVNTEAFF.

The rearrangement uses TRBV11-1 and TRBJ2-7; D is ambiguous. V gave up 1 base and J gave up 2 bases, with 12 bases separating them. CDR3 length: 15 amino acids. From germline, CDR1 is SGHAT and CDR2 FQDESV (reference sequence). For the CDR3, the DNA is TGTGCCAGCAGCTTAGAGCTCGCAGGAACCTACGAGCAGTACTTC. This encodes CASSLELAGTYEQYF.

The rearrangement joins TRBV5-1 to TRBJ1-2, with 11 bases lining up with TRBD1. This CDR3 spans 15 amino acids. Germline CDR1 is SGHRS and CDR2 is YFSETQ. Trimming removed 3 bases from V and 4 bases from J; junction bases left unmatched: 5. CDR3 loop: CASSSRDRGSYGYTF. The DNA for the CDR3 is TGCGCCAGCAGCTCCCGGGACAGGGGGTCCTATGGCTACACCTTC.

This chain uses TRBV6-1 with TRBJ2-7; D is possibly TRBD2 (6 bases). The CDR3 extends over 13 amino acids. V was trimmed by 7 bases and J by 0 bases, leaving 10 bases between them. The V gene's germline CDR1 is MNHNS and CDR2 SASEGT. CDR3 protein: CASKVGGSYEQYF. CDR3 DNA: TGTGCCAGCAAGGTGGGGGGCTCCTACGAGCAGTACTTC.